This record covers a single T cell receptor beta chain. Primers: 60 Vbeta forward and 13 Jbeta reverse. The table came from immunoSEQ multiplex PCR; TCRdb's copy has only in-frame clones and leaves some out. The table has about 140,000 clones, 75% seen once; the top ten hold 3.3%. CDR3 length equals 15 residues. Germline values: CDR1 MDHEN, CDR2 SYDVKM. The V and J ends lost 8 bases and 7 bases, in that order; junction bases with no gene match: 13. The entry originates in a study of cytomegalovirus exposure and HLA in healthy donors. The sequence came from a man aged 35 to 55 in good health and CMV-seronegative. V is TRBV28 and J is TRBJ1-1; 10 bases fit TRBD1. Sequenced sample: PBMCs. The CDR3 reads CASPSRQGAQGEAFF. CDR3 DNA: TGTGCCAGCCCCTCTAGACAGGGGGCACAGGGTGAAGCTTTCTTT.